This T cell receptor beta chain was sequenced during a study of a mutant IDH1 vaccine in newly diagnosed glioma. Whole-study context: Beginning 4-6 weeks after radiotherapy alone, or with temozolomide cycles, vaccination took place. V12 took place at week 35, and V13 at week 47. Study conclusions and caveats: Immune responses arising from the vaccine appeared in more than 90% of patients.

The V end was cut by 1 base, the J end by 0 bases, with 7 bases between. The CDR3 has 15 residues. CDR1 and CDR2 from the germline V gene are LNHDA and SQIVND (reference sequence). This sample's time point: week 35, safety follow-up. One vaccine dose held 300 ug of mutant IDH1 20-mer peptide and came with topical imiquimod. Comment on this clone: Antigen specificity is unknown. At the DNA level, this CDR3 is encoded by other sequences in the same sample as well.

The repertoire was sequenced with immunoSEQ multiplex PCR; TCRdb's copy has only in-frame clones and lacks some. Of 45,000 to 50,000 clones listed, approximately 90% are singletons. The sequence was obtained from a woman between 40 and 50 years old with glioma. The source material was PBMCs, sampled from a glioma patient whose treatment included an IDH1 peptide vaccine. This chain connects TRBV19 to TRBJ1-5; unclear D gene. The CDR3 is CASSIVGGSNQPQHF. In nucleotides, the CDR3 is TGTGCCAGTAGTATAGTCGGCGGTAGCAATCAGCCCCAGCATTTT.